Listed below are T cell receptor beta chains from one sample, sequenced in a study of cytomegalovirus exposure and HLA in healthy donors. The repertoire was sequenced with immunoSEQ multiplex PCR; TCRdb's copy has only in-frame clones and lacks some. Of some 150,000 clones in the sample, roughly 79% are singletons; the top ten hold 6.3%. Material: PBMCs. These receptors all come from a man aged 40-49 years in good health and CMV-seropositive. CDR3s include the opening cysteine and the closing phenylalanine or tryptophan. A D gene is named only where the DNA matches it firmly.

>TRBV29-1|TRBD1
CSGGTGVGYTF
>TRBV9|.
CASSVAAGSSYNEQFF
>TRBV29-1|.
CSVVMNTEAFF
>TRBV5-1|.
CASSTTGSEGYTF
>TRBV27|TRBD2
CASSLTSGEPNEQFF
>TRBV14|.
CASSQALNSRSGANVLTF
>TRBV19|.
CASSITFSGANGLTF
>TRBV29-1|.
CSVGLRGIDLYSYNEQFF
>TRBV29-1|TRBD2
CSVVGSGASEQYF
>TRBV5-6|TRBD2
CASSLGLAIYNEQFF
>TRBV19|TRBD1
CASTLDRGLDGYTF
>TRBV11-3|TRBD1
CASSSHRIRDRGRVYNEQFF
>TRBV7-2|.
CASSLDSSVQPQHF
>TRBV7-6|.
CASSLGALPRETQYF
>TRBV9|TRBD1
CASSVGTGGTSGANGLTF
>TRBV29-1|.
CSVRTDGEKLFF
>TRBV29-1|TRBD1
CSVSGQGGTEAFF
>TRBV28|.
CASSLLSPAGANGLTF
>TRBV5-1|.
CASSLFPGLRNFNYGYTF
>TRBV4-1|TRBD2
CASSPEWTSGAYEQYF
>TRBV9|TRBD1
CASSVGDRGLETQYF
>TRBV5-8|.
CASSLARDWVYNEQFF
>TRBV7-6|TRBD2
CASSLRTSGIGDNEQFF
>TRBV13|TRBD1
CASSKDRAKNEQYF